This TCR beta chain was captured in a study of CD8+CD57+ T cells in acquired aplastic anemia. The patients chosen for sequencing had shown expansion of CD8+CD57+ cells (detected by flow cytometry). CDR3 and TCR beta VDJ profiling relied on a genomic DNA template. MiXCR was run by TCRdb on the reads, yielding one entry per CDR3 protein. The sample includes more than 150,000 distinct CDR3 sequences, approximately 48% of them seen just once. The ends were cut back, 8 bases at V and 8 bases at J, with 16 bases in the middle. The CDR3 sequence is 13 residues long. CDR1 and CDR2 (germline): SGHTA, FQGNSA. What was sequenced was sorted CD4+, CD8+, or CD8+CD57+ T cells (not recorded which) from PBMCs. The TCR was taken from a human donor with aplastic anemia. The chain joins TRBV7-2 to TRBJ2-1; unclear D gene. In DNA, the CDR3 is TGTGCCAGCGGCGGAAAGGGTAGGGATGAGCAGTTCTTC. This gives the protein CASGGKGRDEQFF.